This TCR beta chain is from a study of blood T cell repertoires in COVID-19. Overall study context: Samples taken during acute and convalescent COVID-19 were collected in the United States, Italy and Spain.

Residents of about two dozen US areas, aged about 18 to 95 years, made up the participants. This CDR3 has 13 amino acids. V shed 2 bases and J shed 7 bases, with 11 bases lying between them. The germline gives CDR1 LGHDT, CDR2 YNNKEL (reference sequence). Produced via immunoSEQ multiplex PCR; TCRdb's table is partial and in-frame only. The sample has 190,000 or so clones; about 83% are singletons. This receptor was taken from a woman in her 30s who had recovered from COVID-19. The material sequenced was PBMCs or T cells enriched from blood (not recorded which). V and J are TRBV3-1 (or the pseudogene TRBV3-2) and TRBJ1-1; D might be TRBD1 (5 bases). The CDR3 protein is CASSQRGGVEAFF. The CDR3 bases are TGTGCCAGCAGCCAACGGGGGGGAGTTGAAGCTTTCTTT.